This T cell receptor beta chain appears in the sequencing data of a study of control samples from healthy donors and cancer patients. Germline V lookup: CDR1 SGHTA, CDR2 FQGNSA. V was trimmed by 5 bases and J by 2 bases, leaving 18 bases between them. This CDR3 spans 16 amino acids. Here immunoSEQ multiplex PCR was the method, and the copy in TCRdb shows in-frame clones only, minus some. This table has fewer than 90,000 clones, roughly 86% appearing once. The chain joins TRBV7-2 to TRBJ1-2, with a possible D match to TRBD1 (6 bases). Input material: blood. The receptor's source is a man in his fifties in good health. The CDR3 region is CASSQEGTGLNYGYTF. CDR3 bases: TGTGCCAGCAGCCAGGAGGGTACAGGGCTAAACTATGGCTACACCTTC.